A single sample is the source of the 26 T cell receptor beta chains below, sequenced in a study of neurological immune-mediated disorders. TCRdb used MiXCR to reprocess the 5' RACE reads, holding one entry per CDR3 protein. This sample yields around 70,000 distinct CDR3 sequences, of which roughly 5.5% are seen a single time; about 8% belongs to the top ten. The sequencing input was PBMCs. These receptors originate from a man aged 18-30 years with multiple sclerosis.

This clonotype came up many times. The V and J genes are TRBV20-1 and TRBJ2-1; tentative D call: TRBD2 (6 bases). Between the trimmed V and J ends, which lost 6 bases and 2 bases, there was a span of 14 bases. Germline assignment: CDR1 DFQATT and CDR2 SNEGSKA (reference sequence). CDR3 length equals 14 residues. The CDR3 coding sequence is TGCAGTGCAAGACTAGATCATCCCTACAATGAGCAGTTCTTC. As protein: CSARLDHPYNEQFF.

In this sample, this clonotype turned up many times. The chain is built from TRBV11-2 and TRBJ2-7; D may be TRBD2 (7 bases). This CDR3 has 17 amino acids. Trimming pared 4 bases from V and 4 bases from J, leaving 23 bases between. In germline, CDR1 is SGHAT, CDR2 FQNNGV. This CDR3 reads CASSSSRGGGGRYEQYF. CDR3 coding DNA: TGTGCCAGCAGCTCCTCCAGGGGTGGCGGGGGCCGGTACGAGCAGTACTTC.

This clonotype was recorded at least ten times. This chain connects TRBV12-3 or TRBV12-4 to TRBJ1-2; D not resolved. V lost 1 base and J lost 4, with 1 base in between. The CDR3 extends over 11 amino acids. CDR3 protein: CASSLGYGYTF. CDR3 sequence (DNA): TGTGCCAGCAGTTTAGGCTATGGCTACACCTTC.

A word on this clonotype: A read error may account for a junction end that differs from germline. The chain uses TRBV7-2 and TRBJ1-5; maybe TRBD1 (6 bases). Germline assignment: CDR1 SGHTA and CDR2 FQGNSA. The CDR3 covers 16 residues. This CDR3 is CASSRRGGGRQQPQNF. CDR3 in DNA: TGTGCCAGCAGCCGCCGGGGCGGGGGGCGGCAACAGCCCCAGAATTTT.

Turning to this clonotype: A much larger clone lies a single base off, so this may be a read error. The chain has TRBV5-1 and TRBJ2-3; 13 positions match TRBD2. The junction had 5 bases not matched to a gene; V was cut back by 2 bases and J by 2 bases. CDR3 size: 17 residues. Germline V gives CDR1 SGHRS, CDR2 YFSETQ. The CDR3 region is CASSFVGLAGVTDTQYF. In DNA form, the CDR3 reads TGCGCCAGCAGCTTTGTCGGACTAGCGGGGGTCACAGATACGCAGTATTTT.

This clonotype was detected many times. The J gene is TRBJ2-3, the V gene TRBV20-1; no clear D gene. Germline values: CDR1 DFQATT, CDR2 SNEGSKA (reference sequence). Trimming shortened V by 4 bases and J by 5 bases, and 7 bases separated the two germline ends. CDR3 size: 11 residues. DNA for the CDR3: TGCAGTGCTACTTCTAGAGATACGCAGTATTTT. Encoded protein: CSATSRDTQYF.

This clonotype has ten or more counts. The rearrangement uses TRBV5-1 and TRBJ1-4; D not certain. Per germline, CDR1 SGHRS and CDR2 YFSETQ. The CDR3 totals 15 residues. V was cut by 4 bases and J by 4 bases, with 14 bases left in between. The CDR3 region is CASSPLGSRNEKLFF. For the CDR3, the DNA is TGCGCCAGCAGCCCCCTGGGCAGCCGTAATGAAAAACTGTTTTTT.

In this sample, this clonotype turned up a few times. J is TRBJ2-2 and V is TRBV6-2 or TRBV6-3; unclear D gene. The CDR3 is 12 residues long. Germline CDR1 reads MNHEY; CDR2 reads SVGEGT. Trimming stripped 7 bases from V and 5 bases from J, with 8 bases between. The CDR3 nucleotides read TGTGCCAGCACCACCACGACCGGGGAGCTGTTTTTT. The encoded protein is CASTTTTGELFF.

This clonotype was found many times. This chain uses TRBV5-1 with TRBJ2-7; D might be TRBD1 or TRBD2, each matching 6 bases. The V gene's germline CDR1 is SGHRS and CDR2 YFSETQ. The CDR3 runs 14 residues. The V gene lost 0 bases and the J gene lost 4 bases, with 11 bases spanning the gap. CDR3 sequence (DNA): TGCGCCAGCAGCTTGGAGGGGGGCAAGTACGAGCAGTACTTC. Translation gives CASSLEGGKYEQYF.

This clonotype was seen many times. V gene TRBV5-1 combines with J gene TRBJ1-4; D perhaps matches TRBD1 (6 bases). V lost 0 bases, J lost 6 bases, and 15 bases lay in between. The V gene's germline CDR1 is SGHRS and CDR2 YFSETQ. The CDR3 is 16 amino acids. The CDR3 coding sequence is TGCGCCAGCAGCTTGGCCGGGACATGGGCGGATGAAAAACTGTTTTTT. This encodes CASSLAGTWADEKLFF. Filled out from reference TRBV5-1 and TRBJ1-4, the complete variable domain reads KAGVTQTPRYLIKTRGQQVTLSCSPISGHRSVSWYQQTPGQGLQFLFEYFSETQRNKGNFPGRFSGRQFSNSRSEMNVSTLELGDSALYLCASSLAGTWADEKLFFGSGTQLSVL.

This clonotype was counted many times. The V call is TRBV20-1, the J call TRBJ2-7; tentatively, D is TRBD1 (5 bases). This CDR3 region has 13 residues. CDR1 is DFQATT, CDR2 SNEGSKA, per germline (reference sequence). Trimming took 6 bases from V and 0 from J, leaving 12 bases between them. The CDR3 sequence: CSAHGHHSYEQYF. CDR3 nucleotides: TGCAGTGCCCACGGACACCACTCCTACGAGCAGTACTTC.

This sequence joins TRBV7-6 and TRBJ1-5; no reliable D call. The ends were cut back, 5 bases at V and 3 bases at J, with 8 bases in the middle. Germline V gene data show CDR1 as SGHVS and CDR2 as FNYEAQ. CDR3 length: 13 amino acids. In DNA form, the CDR3 reads TGTGCCAGCAGCCGTGACCTCAATCAGCCCCAGCATTTT. Translating gives CASSRDLNQPQHF.

This clonotype was seen many times. The chain recombines TRBV7-2 with TRBJ2-7; maybe TRBD1 (5 bases). From germline, CDR1 is SGHTA and CDR2 FQGNSA. The CDR3 covers 16 residues. V gave up 1 base and J gave up 3 bases, with 16 bases separating them. The CDR3 bases are TGTGCCAGCAGCTTAGATGGTTGGGGCGAGTTCTACGAGCAGTACTTC. This translates into CASSLDGWGEFYEQYF.

Concerning this clonotype itself: The CDR3 carries no conserved terminal phenylalanine or tryptophan, so it likely arises from a read error. It is unclear where the CDR3 begins or ends on the DNA, so no DNA is shown, and the CDR3 is as TCRdb lists it. V usage is TRBV21-1 and J usage is TRBJ2-7; the table's D call TRBD1 went unverified against the DNA. TRBV21-1 is designated a pseudogene. A total of 14 residues make up the CDR3, ends included. This CDR3 reads CASSRTGDHYEQYY.

This rearrangement joins TRBV5-1 to TRBJ2-2; possible D gene TRBD2, 5 bases. Trimming cost V 7 bases and J 1 base, with 17 bases left between them. The germline V gene has CDR1 SGHRS and CDR2 YFSETQ. CDR3 length: 16 residues. The CDR3 DNA follows: TGCGCCAGCCCTTTTCCCCCGGGATTGAACACCGGGGAGCTGTTTTTT. It is translated as CASPFPPGLNTGELFF.

In regard to this clonotype: Germline is not matched at one junction end, which may reflect a read error. The CDR3 loop reads CVSSPPGLADTQYF. As DNA, the CDR3 is TGTGTCAGCAGCCCCCCGGGACTAGCCGATACGCAGTATTTT. The genes are TRBV6-5 and TRBJ2-3; 9 bases map to TRBD2. Germline V lookup: CDR1 MNHEY, CDR2 SVGAGI. The CDR3 covers 14 residues.

This clonotype was seen repeatedly, ten times or more. The chain carries TRBV7-8 and TRBJ2-1, with 10 bases lining up with TRBD2. V lost 5 bases and J lost 10; bases outside the gene matches: 14. Germline CDR1 SGHVS, CDR2 FQNEAQ. The CDR3 has 16 amino acids. The CDR3 is CASSPRGLAGVREQFF. CDR3 sequence (DNA): TGTGCCAGCAGCCCAAGAGGCCTAGCGGGAGTTAGGGAGCAGTTCTTC.

This clonotype was counted many times. This chain links TRBV27 with TRBJ2-7; D is perhaps TRBD2 (5 bases). V was cut by 5 bases and J by 6 bases, with 14 bases left in between. The CDR3 totals 13 residues. The V gene's germline CDR1 is MNHEY and CDR2 SMNVEV (reference sequence). The CDR3 loop reads CASSLFRGTEQYF. The CDR3 nucleotides read TGTGCCAGCAGTCTCTTCCGGGGTACCGAGCAGTACTTC.

The chain joins TRBV20-1 to TRBJ2-4; 10 positions agree with TRBD1. The V and J ends lost 8 bases and 5 bases, in that order; junction bases with no gene match: 6. Germline V gene data show CDR1 as DFQATT and CDR2 as SNEGSKA (reference sequence). The CDR3 covers 13 residues. The CDR3 is CSTTGTGENIQYF. In DNA, the CDR3 is TGCAGTACCACCGGGACAGGGGAAAACATTCAGTACTTC.

Comments on this clonotype: An end of the junction differs from the germline gene, which may be a read error. This sequence joins TRBV10-3 and TRBJ1-5, with D unresolved. The V gene's germline CDR1 is ENHRY and CDR2 SYGVKD. This CDR3 contains 14 residues. CDR3 residues: CAISLDIDNQPQNF. The CDR3 nucleotides are TGTGCCATCAGCTTAGACATTGACAATCAGCCCCAGAATTTT.

There are many counts of this clonotype. The chain links TRBV20-1 to TRBJ2-3; the D is unclear. Trimming took 1 base from V and 1 from J, leaving 9 bases between them. The germline CDR1 and CDR2 sequences are DFQATT and SNEGSKA (reference sequence). The CDR3 is 14 residues long. The CDR3 region is CSARALIRTDTQYF. DNA for the CDR3: TGCAGTGCTAGAGCTCTCATTCGCACAGATACGCAGTATTTT.

This clonotype was observed many times. The genes are TRBV7-2 and TRBJ2-1; possible D gene TRBD1, 6 bases. This CDR3 spans 15 amino acids. V was pared by 3 bases and J by 6 bases, with 15 bases between. Germline values: CDR1 SGHTA, CDR2 FQGNSA. CDR3 sequence: CASSFGDIGGNEQFF. The CDR3 bases are TGTGCCAGCAGCTTCGGGGACATCGGAGGCAATGAGCAGTTCTTC.

This clonotype was seen at least ten times. The chain combines TRBV7-2 with TRBJ2-1, with D perhaps TRBD2 (5 bases). The ends were cut back, 3 bases at V and 5 bases at J, with 11 bases in the middle. CDR3 length: 14 residues. Per the germline V gene, CDR1 is SGHTA and CDR2 is FQGNSA. Here the CDR3 reads CASSFTRFNNEQFF. The DNA for the CDR3 is TGTGCCAGCAGCTTTACTAGATTTAACAATGAGCAGTTCTTC. The full variable domain, with the rest looked up from reference TRBV7-2 and TRBJ2-1, is GAGVSQSPSNKVTEKGKDVELRCDPISGHTALYWYRQSLGQGLEFLIYFQGNSAPDKSGLPSDRFSAERTGGSVSTLTIQRTQQEDSAVYLCASSFTRFNNEQFFGPGTRLTVL.

In its sample, this clonotype was seen many times. The chain is built from TRBV5-1 and TRBJ2-3, with 12 bases lining up with TRBD2. The CDR3 has 17 amino acids. The trim removed 4 bases at V and 3 bases at J, leaving 9 bases unmatched. Germline-derived CDR1 and CDR2 are SGHRS and YFSETQ. In DNA form, the CDR3 reads TGCGCCAGCAGCGTTGGGGCTAGCGGGGGGGCGACAGATACGCAGTATTTT. Residues: CASSVGASGGATDTQYF.

This clonotype was counted at least ten times. The chain combines TRBV20-1 with TRBJ2-7; D may match TRBD1 or TRBD2 (5 bases each). Germline CDR1 and CDR2: DFQATT and SNEGSKA (reference sequence). CDR3 length: 16 residues. V shed 1 base and J shed 1 base, with 17 bases lying between them. CDR3 in DNA: TGCAGTGCTAGAGGTCCCAGGGAGCCCTCTTCCTACGAGCAGTACTTC. The encoded protein is CSARGPREPSSYEQYF.

The CDR3 loop reads CASSLTRDHRPRDTEAFF. CDR3 coding DNA: TGCGCCAGCAGCTTGACTCGGGACCACAGGCCACGAGACACTGAAGCTTTCTTT. V and J are TRBV5-1 and TRBJ1-1; weak D call: TRBD1 (5 bases). CDR1 and CDR2 from the germline V gene are SGHRS and YFSETQ. The CDR3 consists of 18 residues. V dropped 1 base and J dropped 3 bases, with 22 bases sitting between them.